Below, 7 T cell receptor beta chains from the same sample are listed, as sequenced in a study of shared clonotypes between healthy human individuals. The method was immunoSEQ multiplex PCR; TCRdb's version includes in-frame clones alone and lacks a portion of them. The data show over a million clones, around 98% seen once. The sequencing input was naive CD4+ T cells sorted from blood. The subset was: CD45RA+ positively selected. The source is a man under 40 in good health.

This rearrangement joins TRBV27 to TRBJ2-7, with 7 bases matching TRBD2. Germline trimming cut 5 bases from V and 4 bases from J; bases unmatched to any gene: 5. This CDR3 is 13 amino acids long. Germline V gene data show CDR1 as MNHEY and CDR2 as SMNVEV (reference sequence). As DNA, the CDR3 is TGTGCCAGCAGTCCGAGAGCGGGGTACGAGCAGTACTTC. Amino acids: CASSPRAGYEQYF.

The chain carries TRBV7-6 and TRBJ2-7, with D possibly matching TRBD1 (6 bases). CDR3 length equals 15 residues. From germline, CDR1 is SGHVS and CDR2 FNYEAQ. V gave up 3 bases and J gave up 2 bases, with 14 bases separating them. Here the CDR3 reads CASSLSHRAPYEQYF. The CDR3 coding sequence is TGTGCCAGCAGCTTGTCGCACAGGGCACCCTACGAGCAGTACTTC.

This clone has just one count. The V and J genes are TRBV7-6 and TRBJ2-2; no firm D call. Germline V gene data show CDR1 as SGHVS and CDR2 as FNYEAQ. V was clipped by 1 base and J by 4 bases, with 7 bases between them. CDR3 size: 14 residues. Written as DNA, the CDR3 is TGTGCCAGCAGCTTAGTGAGGAGCACCGGGGAGCTGTTTTTT. Translating gives CASSLVRSTGELFF.

The V and J genes are TRBV27 and TRBJ1-1, with no clear D. This CDR3 has 14 residues. Germline V CDR1 and CDR2: MNHEY, SMNVEV (reference sequence). The ends were cut back, 8 bases at V and 4 bases at J, with 17 bases in the middle. Here the CDR3 DNA reads TGTGCCAGCTTTACGAGATCCCGGGGCACTGAAGCTTTCTTT. This gives the protein CASFTRSRGTEAFF.

This chain joins TRBV6-5 and TRBJ1-4; 9 nucleotides align to TRBD1. The CDR3 contains 14 residues. Germline-derived CDR1 and CDR2 are MNHEY and SVGAGI. J lost 8 bases, V lost 5 bases, and 6 bases had no gene match. The CDR3 DNA sequence: TGTGCCAGCAGTCATTCTGGGACAGGGGAAAAACTGTTTTTT. It encodes CASSHSGTGEKLFF.

The V gene is TRBV28, the J gene TRBJ2-3, with 12 bases fitting TRBD2. This CDR3 is built from 21 residues. Germline CDR1 MDHEN, CDR2 SYDVKM. Trimming at V came to 4 bases and at J to 3 bases, leaving 20 bases not matched to a gene. The CDR3, as DNA: TGTGCCAGCAGTTCGAGTTTGACTTGGTCTAGCGGGAGGGCGGGGACAGATACGCAGTATTTT. Translation gives CASSSSLTWSSGRAGTDTQYF.

The J gene is TRBJ2-1, the V gene TRBV6-4, with TRBD1 matching 7 bases. Trimming cost V 4 bases and J 10 bases; bases outside gene matches: 16. The CDR3 runs 16 residues. CDR1 MRHNA and CDR2 SNTAGT come from the germline V gene. CDR3: CASSVLFRGLLGEQFF. CDR3 in DNA: TGTGCCAGCAGTGTGCTGTTCAGGGGGTTATTAGGGGAGCAGTTCTTC.